This entry lists 27 T cell receptor beta chains sequenced from one sample in a study of shared clonotypes between healthy human individuals. Here immunoSEQ multiplex PCR was the method, and the copy in TCRdb shows in-frame clones only, minus some. The sample contains 520,000 or so clones, 75% to 85% of which appear only once. The sequencing input was PBMCs. Receptors originate from a woman aged 40 to 50 in good health. Some clones in this sample may be carry-over from other donors' samples.

V is TRBV10-3 and J is TRBJ2-5; 10 nucleotides line up with TRBD2. The CDR3 consists of 14 residues. CDR1 is ENHRY and CDR2 is SYGVKD in the germline V gene. With V trimmed by 9 bases and J by 5 bases, 9 bases remained unmatched. The CDR3 loop reads CAISAGGPLETQYF. In DNA, the CDR3 is TGTGCCATTTCAGCGGGAGGGCCCTTGGAGACCCAGTACTTC.

This clone was recorded only once. The rearrangement joins TRBV18 to TRBJ1-1; 10 nucleotides agree with TRBD1. V dropped 3 bases and J dropped 10; count of bases not matched to a gene: 20. Germline V gene sequence: CDR1 KGHSH, CDR2 LQKENI. This CDR3 spans 18 amino acids. CDR3 in amino acids: CASSPSRPGTGAQGGAFF. The CDR3 nucleotides are TGTGCCAGCTCACCCTCCCGTCCCGGGACAGGGGCCCAGGGTGGAGCTTTCTTT. The full variable domain, completed using reference TRBV18 and TRBJ1-1, is NAGVMQNPRHLVRRRGQEARLRCSPMKGHSHVYWYRQLPEEGLKFMVYLQKENIIDESGMPKERFSAEFPKEGPSILRIQQVVRGDSAAYFCASSPSRPGTGAQGGAFFGQGTRLTVV.

The chain has TRBV27 and TRBJ1-5, with a tentative D call TRBD1 (5 bases). CDR1 and CDR2 (germline): MNHEY, SMNVEV (reference sequence). The CDR3 loop spans 13 amino acids. The germline V and J ends were trimmed by 6 bases and 5 bases, with 11 bases remaining between them. CDR3 residues: CASRWTQDQPQHF. In DNA, the CDR3 is TGTGCCAGCAGGTGGACACAAGATCAGCCCCAGCATTTT.

Worth noting for this clone: Other DNA sequences within the sample encode an identical CDR3. This sequence joins TRBV5-1 and TRBJ1-1, with D uncertain. The CDR3 totals 14 residues. CDR1 is SGHRS and CDR2 is YFSETQ in the germline V gene. Trimming stripped 0 bases from V and 6 bases from J, with 12 bases between. Here the CDR3 DNA reads TGCGCCAGCAGCTTGGAGGCCGGGGTGGCTGAAGCTTTCTTT. Translating gives CASSLEAGVAEAFF.

The chain is built from TRBV18 and TRBJ1-5; TRBD1 agrees at 10 bases. CDR1 is KGHSH and CDR2 is LQKENI in the germline V gene. After removal of 4 bases from V and 2 bases from J, the junction contained 5 bases not matched to a gene. This CDR3 has 16 residues. The chain's CDR3 is CASSRQGAQGNQPQHF. The CDR3 DNA follows: TGTGCCAGCTCACGACAGGGGGCGCAGGGCAATCAGCCCCAGCATTTT. The full variable domain, completed using reference TRBV18 and TRBJ1-5, is NAGVMQNPRHLVRRRGQEARLRCSPMKGHSHVYWYRQLPEEGLKFMVYLQKENIIDESGMPKERFSAEFPKEGPSILRIQQVVRGDSAAYFCASSRQGAQGNQPQHFGDGTRLSIL.

This chain uses TRBV7-2 with TRBJ2-7; no clear D gene. V lost 5 bases to trimming and J lost 3 bases, with 5 bases between them. Germline lookup yields CDR1 SGHTA and CDR2 FQGNSA. This CDR3 is 11 amino acids long. Here the CDR3 reads CASSPNYEQYF. The CDR3, as DNA: TGTGCCAGCAGCCCCAACTACGAGCAGTACTTC.

This chain joins TRBV27 and TRBJ2-1; D gene uncertain. CDR1 and CDR2 (germline): MNHEY, SMNVEV (reference sequence). The germline V and J ends were trimmed by 2 bases and 2 bases, with 16 bases remaining between them. CDR3 length equals 17 residues. CDR3 DNA: TGTGCCAGCAGTTTAGGAGCCTACACACTGGCCTACAATGAGCAGTTCTTC. As protein: CASSLGAYTLAYNEQFF.

The J gene is TRBJ2-4, the V gene TRBV5-4; TRBD2 might be the D (6 bases). CDR3 size: 17 residues. V was cut by 4 bases and J by 1 base, with 18 bases left in between. The germline CDR1 and CDR2 sequences are SGHNT and YYREEE (reference sequence). The DNA of the CDR3 is TGTGCCAGCAGCCCTGGGTCGCCGGCGGGGGCCAAAAACATTCAGTACTTC. It specifies CASSPGSPAGAKNIQYF. The full variable domain, with the rest looked up from reference TRBV5-4 and TRBJ2-4, is ETGVTQSPTHLIKTRGQQVTLRCSSQSGHNTVSWYQQALGQGPQFIFQYYREEENGRGNFPPRFSGLQFPNYSSELNVNALELDDSALYLCASSPGSPAGAKNIQYFGAGTRLSVL.

The chain links TRBV4-1 to TRBJ2-7; maybe TRBD1 (6 bases). The CDR3 runs 17 residues. V was trimmed by 0 bases and J by 5 bases, leaving 20 bases between them. Per germline, CDR1 MGHRA and CDR2 YSYEKL. CDR3 loop: CASSQDFLGRGFDEQYF. CDR3 coding DNA: TGCGCCAGCAGCCAAGATTTCTTGGGCAGGGGCTTCGACGAGCAGTACTTC.

On this clone: This specimen includes other DNA sequences encoding the same CDR3. V gene TRBV11-2 combines with J gene TRBJ1-1, with D unclear. From germline, CDR1 is SGHAT and CDR2 FQNNGV. This CDR3 spans 13 amino acids. Trimming shortened V by 1 base and J by 3 bases, and 6 bases separated the two germline ends. The CDR3 DNA is TGTGCCAGCAGCTTAGGTAGGGACACTGAAGCTTTCTTT. Encoded protein: CASSLGRDTEAFF.

This rearrangement joins TRBV7-2 to TRBJ1-5; 10 nucleotides agree with TRBD1. The CDR3 has 15 amino acids. J gave up 12 bases and V 5 bases, and 13 bases lay outside the gene matches. CDR1 is SGHTA and CDR2 is FQGNSA in the germline V gene. Here the CDR3 DNA reads TGTGCCAGCAGCGCCTACGCCGGGACAGGGGCCTTCCAGCATTTT. Translating gives CASSAYAGTGAFQHF.

The chain links TRBV7-9 to TRBJ2-7, with TRBD2 identical over 13 bases. This CDR3 is built from 15 residues. V was pared by 5 bases and J by 3 bases, with 4 bases of the junction left unmatched. Germline V gene sequence: CDR1 SEHNR, CDR2 FQNEAQ (reference sequence). The CDR3 nucleotides are TGTGCCAGCAGCCTACTAGCGGGAGGGCACTACGAGCAGTACTTC. Translating gives CASSLLAGGHYEQYF.

The chain joins TRBV28 to TRBJ1-5; D not certain. Trimming cost V 5 bases and J 0 bases, with 14 bases left between them. Germline V CDR1 and CDR2: MDHEN, SYDVKM. The CDR3 runs to 16 residues. CDR3 region: CASSPRASYSNQPQHF. CDR3 bases: TGTGCCAGCAGTCCCCGAGCCAGCTATAGCAATCAGCCCCAGCATTTT.

The chain is built from TRBV5-1 and TRBJ2-7, with 11 bases matching TRBD2. This CDR3 contains 13 residues. The trim removed 7 bases at V and 5 bases at J, leaving 5 bases unmatched. The germline V gene encodes CDR1 SGHRS and CDR2 YFSETQ. CDR3 bases: TGCGCCAGCTCCCTGACTAGCGGGGACGAGCAGTACTTC. Its translation: CASSLTSGDEQYF.

About this clone: Possible read error: a much larger clone is one base away. The rearrangement links TRBV6-4 to TRBJ2-7; D remains ambiguous. Germline CDR1 is MRHNA and CDR2 is SNTAGT. The V end lost 5 bases, the J end lost 4 bases, and 15 bases lay between the germline ends. The CDR3 spans 14 residues. CDR3 sequence reads: CASSPTRTLYEQYF. In nucleotides, the CDR3 is TGTGCCAGCAGTCCCACTCGAACACTTTACGAGCAGTACTTC.

The chain uses TRBV6-1 and TRBJ1-1; possibly TRBD1 for D (5 bases). Per germline, CDR1 MNHNS and CDR2 SASEGT. Between the trimmed V and J ends, which lost 7 bases and 5 bases, there was a span of 17 bases. This CDR3 is 14 amino acids long. The CDR3 nucleotides read TGTGCCAGCATGAGAGCCAGGGAGCGAACTGAAGCTTTCTTT. It yields the protein CASMRARERTEAFF.

This clone appeared a single time. This chain links TRBV21-1 with TRBJ2-7; no check of the table's D call, TRBD2, against the DNA was made. TRBV21-1 is marked as a pseudogene. The CDR3 consists of 15 residues. CDR3 coding DNA: TGTGCCAGCAGCCCGGCGGGGCGATCCTCCTACGAGCAGTACTTC. Amino acids: CASSPAGRSSYEQYF.

The chain carries TRBV18 and TRBJ2-3; tentatively, D is TRBD2 (6 bases). With 1 base removed from V and 2 bases from J, the gap between germline ends came to 10 bases. The CDR3 is 15 residues long. In germline, CDR1 is KGHSH, CDR2 LQKENI. The CDR3 sequence: CASSPLGGDTDTQYF. As DNA, the CDR3 is TGTGCCAGCTCACCACTAGGAGGGGACACAGATACGCAGTATTTT.

The gene calls are TRBV5-6 and TRBJ2-3; the match to TRBD2 covers 11 bases. Germline lookup yields CDR1 SGHDT and CDR2 YYEEEE. The CDR3 spans 19 residues. With V trimmed by 0 bases and J by 4 bases, 13 bases remained unmatched. The chain's CDR3 is CASSLEVAGGPKFSDTQYF. DNA of the CDR3: TGTGCCAGCAGCTTGGAAGTAGCGGGAGGGCCGAAGTTCTCAGATACGCAGTATTTT.

The chain joins TRBV11-2 to TRBJ2-7; 9 bases line up with TRBD2. Unmatched junction bases numbered 18, after V lost 6 bases and J lost 6 bases. Germline CDR1 reads SGHAT; CDR2 reads FQNNGV. This CDR3 is built from 17 residues. The CDR3 DNA follows: TGTGCCAGCAGTGGCCCCCCCGGGACTAGCCTTTTAGGCGAGCAGTACTTC. It translates to CASSGPPGTSLLGEQYF.

The chain has TRBV30 and TRBJ2-7; 10 nucleotides agree with TRBD2. This CDR3 is 15 amino acids long. V gave up 2 bases and J gave up 0 bases; unmatched junction bases: 4. CDR1 is GTSNPN, CDR2 SVGIG, per germline (reference sequence). For the CDR3, the DNA is TGTGCCTGGAGTAGACGGACTAGCGGCTCCTACGAGCAGTACTTC. This translates into CAWSRRTSGSYEQYF. Full variable domain (rest looked up from reference TRBV30 and TRBJ2-7): SQTIHQWPATLVQPVGSPLSLECTVEGTSNPNLYWYRQAAGRGLQLLFYSVGIGQISSEVPQNLSASRPQDRQFILSSKKLLLSDSGFYLCAWSRRTSGSYEQYFGPGTRLTVT.

This chain uses TRBV15 with TRBJ1-2; possible D gene TRBD1, 5 bases. The CDR3 covers 12 residues. Germline loops: CDR1 LNHNV, CDR2 YYDKDF (reference sequence). V was cut by 9 bases and J by 6 bases, with 14 bases left in between. The CDR3 loop reads CATSQGRHGYTF. In DNA form, the CDR3 reads TGTGCCACAAGCCAGGGACGGCATGGCTACACCTTC. The full variable domain, with the rest looked up from reference TRBV15 and TRBJ1-2, is DAMVIQNPRYQVTQFGKPVTLSCSQTLNHNVMYWYQQKSSQAPKLLFHYYDKDFNNEADTPDNFQSRRPNTSFCFLDIRSPGLGDTAMYLCATSQGRHGYTFGSGTRLTVV.

This clone was counted at least ten times. The same CDR3 arises from other DNA sequences in this sample as well. The genes are TRBV28 and TRBJ1-3; D is unclear. Germline lookup yields CDR1 MDHEN and CDR2 SYDVKM. V was trimmed by 2 bases and J by 8 bases, leaving 10 bases between them. The CDR3 extends over 13 amino acids. Here the CDR3 reads CASSLRPFDTIYF. Here the CDR3 DNA reads TGTGCCAGCAGTTTAAGGCCCTTCGACACCATATATTTT.

The gene calls are TRBV28 and TRBJ1-2; 9 nucleotides match TRBD1. J was trimmed by 8 bases and V by 5 bases; bases with no gene match: 12. The germline gives CDR1 MDHEN, CDR2 SYDVKM. The CDR3 runs 15 residues. The CDR3: CASSRPGTGTHGYTF. The CDR3 nucleotides are TGTGCCAGCAGTCGTCCCGGGACAGGGACGCACGGCTACACCTTC.

The V call is TRBV7-2, the J call TRBJ2-3, with D unclear. Germline CDR1 reads SGHTA; CDR2 reads FQGNSA. The ends were cut back, 6 bases at V and 0 bases at J, with 10 bases in the middle. The CDR3 is 14 residues long. The CDR3 loop is CASRPPGSTDTQYF. CDR3 nucleotides: TGTGCCAGCAGACCACCCGGGAGCACAGATACGCAGTATTTT.

V is TRBV28 and J is TRBJ2-6; unclear D gene. The V gene lost 3 bases and the J gene lost 0 bases, with 9 bases spanning the gap. Germline V lookup: CDR1 MDHEN, CDR2 SYDVKM. The CDR3 sequence is 16 residues long. The CDR3 spells CASSLVTNSGANVLTF. Written as DNA, the CDR3 is TGTGCCAGCAGTTTGGTTACCAACTCTGGGGCCAACGTCCTGACTTTC.

The chain uses TRBV27 and TRBJ1-5; 8 bases align to TRBD1. CDR3 length: 16 amino acids. In germline, CDR1 is MNHEY, CDR2 SMNVEV (reference sequence). V was clipped by 4 bases and J by 5 bases; unmatched bases: 10. This chain's CDR3 is CASSSITGGADQPQHF. Here the CDR3 DNA reads TGTGCCAGCAGTTCCATCACAGGGGGAGCGGATCAGCCCCAGCATTTT.